This TCR beta chain was identified during a study of tumor-infiltrating lymphocytes in primary liver carcinoma. Study-wide findings and caveats: Top-250-clone fractions were significantly higher in tumors than in blood (p = 0.039).

A word on this clonotype: Its antigen is not identified.

DNA and RNA were both co-extracted from 20-30 mg of bulk tissue that had not been sorted. Synthesis of TCR beta cDNA was carried out from 500 ng total RNA with a constant-region primer. Nested multiplex PCR, run for three rounds with slightly modified ARM-PCR, yielded TCR beta libraries. The first two PCR rounds used TRBV1-TRBV30 primers with a Cbeta primer, roughly 10 cycles each. One entry per CDR3 protein results from TCRdb running MiXCR on the multiplex PCR reads. The sample lists roughly 200,000 distinct CDR3 sequences, 70% to 90% occurring once. Germline V CDR1 and CDR2: SGHDN, FVKESK. The CDR3 contains 13 residues. Losses at the gene ends were 7 bases for V and 10 bases for J; bases not matched to a gene: 9.

The chain employs TRBV14 and TRBJ2-1, with 8 bases that match TRBD1. Sequenced: tumor tissue from primary liver carcinoma. The clonotype was recovered from a man aged 40-49 years with primary liver carcinoma and hepatitis B virus infection. The CDR3 region has the DNA TGTGCCAGCAATAAGGACAGGGTCCGAGAGCAGTTCTTC. Its translation is CASNKDRVREQFF.